What follows are 24 T cell receptor beta chains derived from one specimen sequenced in a study of T cells in Graves' hyperthyroidism and ophthalmopathy. The CDR3 regions of TCR beta were amplified from RNA transcripts. The HTBI primer set served for first-round RT-PCR of the TCR CDR3. In TCRdb, the multiplex PCR reads were re-called with MiXCR into one record per CDR3 protein. This table holds hundreds of thousands of distinct CDR3 sequences, approximately 13% found once. The specimen sequenced was blood. The receptor set was obtained from a young woman with Graves' hyperthyroidism.

This clonotype came up many times. The chain has TRBV7-2 and TRBJ2-7, with 8 bases aligning to TRBD2. V shed 1 base and J 5 bases; nucleotides not matched to a gene: 7. This CDR3 has 15 residues. The germline gives CDR1 SGHTA, CDR2 FQGNSA. CDR3 residues: CASSLERLASDEQYF. The CDR3 DNA is TGTGCCAGCAGCTTAGAACGACTAGCGAGCGACGAGCAGTACTTC.

This clonotype was counted many times. In DNA form, the CDR3 reads TGTGCCAGCAGCTTAACGACGGACGGGTACAATGAGCAGTTCTTC. Amino acids: CASSLTTDGYNEQFF. This chain links TRBV7-3 with TRBJ2-1; no clear D gene. The CDR3 sequence is 15 residues long. Per germline, CDR1 SGHTA and CDR2 FQGTGA. Trimming removed 0 bases from V and 4 bases from J, with 10 bases in between.

The V gene is TRBV9, the J gene TRBJ2-3; the D is unclear. Trimming took 1 base from V and 3 from J, leaving 27 bases between them. The germline gives CDR1 SGDLS, CDR2 YYNGEE. The CDR3 length is 20 residues. The CDR3 here is CASSVKVNLASERGTDTQYF. Written as DNA, the CDR3 is TGTGCCAGCAGCGTAAAAGTCAATCTGGCCTCGGAGAGAGGTACAGATACGCAGTATTTT.

The V call is TRBV20-1, the J call TRBJ1-6; TRBD1 agrees at 8 bases. CDR1 is DFQATT, CDR2 SNEGSKA, per germline (reference sequence). J gave up 10 bases and V 8 bases, and 13 bases lay outside the gene matches. The CDR3 runs 14 residues. CDR3 residues: CSFSDRESYSPLHF. The CDR3 nucleotides are TGCAGTTTCTCGGACAGGGAGTCCTACTCACCCCTCCACTTT.

The sample holds many counts of this clonotype. V usage is TRBV28 and J usage is TRBJ2-2; the match to TRBD1 covers 8 bases. Germline V gene data show CDR1 as MDHEN and CDR2 as SYDVKM. V shed 5 bases, J shed 0 bases, and the junction held 5 bases outside the gene matches. The CDR3 has 16 residues. The CDR3 sequence: CASSTTGGANTGELFF. Written as DNA, the CDR3 is TGTGCCAGCAGTACCACAGGGGGAGCGAACACCGGGGAGCTGTTTTTT.

This sequence joins TRBV10-1 and TRBJ2-1; TRBD2 aligns across 9 bases. Germline V gene data show CDR1 as WNHNN and CDR2 as SYGVQD (reference sequence). The CDR3 length is 12 residues. V trimming: 3 bases; J trimming: 14 bases; junction bases outside the gene matches: 5. CDR3 nucleotides: TGCGCCAGCAGTGAAGGCGGGGGGGTGAAGTTCTTC. It is translated as CASSEGGGVKFF.

Only a few counts were recorded for this clonotype. A much larger clonotype is one base distant, so this may be a read error. This chain uses TRBV20-1 with TRBJ2-1; maybe TRBD2 (6 bases). This CDR3 has 15 amino acids. Germline CDR1 is DFQATT and CDR2 is SNEGSKA (reference sequence). This chain's CDR3 is CNARDGGEAYNEQFF. CDR3 sequence (DNA): TGCAATGCTAGAGATGGTGGGGAGGCCTACAATGAGCAGTTCTTC.

Ten or more counts support this clonotype. This sequence joins TRBV5-8 and TRBJ1-1; D unclear. CDR1 and CDR2 (germline): SGHTS, YDEGEE. Trimming took 6 bases from V and 4 from J, leaving 10 bases between them. This CDR3 has 12 residues. CDR3 protein: CASIKRSTEAFF. The CDR3, as DNA: TGTGCCAGCATCAAGAGGTCCACTGAAGCTTTCTTT.

There are a few counts of this clonotype. This sequence may be a read error, since a much larger clone differs from it by one base. V gene TRBV11-1 combines with J gene TRBJ2-1; D remains ambiguous. Germline V lookup: CDR1 SGHAT, CDR2 FQDESV (reference sequence). This CDR3 comprises 13 residues. The germline V and J ends were trimmed by 6 bases and 9 bases, with 15 bases remaining between them. The CDR3 DNA sequence: TGTGCCAGCAGGGCTCGTGGGGTCTGTGAGCAGTTCTTC. Protein: CASRARGVCEQFF. Filled out from reference TRBV11-1 and TRBJ2-1, the complete variable domain reads EAEVAQSPRYKITEKSQAVAFWCDPISGHATLYWYRQILGQGPELLVQFQDESVVDDSQLPKDRFSAERLKGVDSTLKIQPAELGDSAMYLCASRARGVCEQFFGPGTRLTVL.

This clonotype was detected ten times or more. The V gene is TRBV29-1, the J gene TRBJ2-7; D call uncertain. Trimming removed 4 bases at V and 4 bases at J, with 8 bases between. Looked up from germline, CDR1 is SQVTM and CDR2 is ANQGSEA. The CDR3 runs to 11 residues. CDR3: CSVAETYEQYF. The CDR3 nucleotides read TGCAGCGTTGCAGAGACTTACGAGCAGTACTTC.

The V call is TRBV2, the J call TRBJ2-7, with 7 bases identical to TRBD2. Germline assignment: CDR1 SNHLY and CDR2 FYNNEI. The ends lost 10 bases at V and 7 bases at J; junction bases unmatched: 13. The CDR3 covers 13 residues. CDR3 coding DNA: TGTGCCAACAGACTCGGGGGGTACGAGGAGCAGTACTTC. It translates to CANRLGGYEEQYF.

This clonotype was counted between two and nine times. This chain connects TRBV2 to TRBJ2-3; the D gene could be TRBD1 or TRBD2 (6 bases each). Germline CDR1 reads SNHLY; CDR2 reads FYNNEI. The CDR3 extends over 16 amino acids. V was trimmed by 8 bases and J by 2 bases, leaving 20 bases between them. The CDR3, as DNA: TGTGCCAGCGGAGAGGGGGGCTGGGGGGACACAGATACGCAGTATTTT. As protein: CASGEGGWGDTDTQYF.

On this clonotype: An end of the junction differs from the germline gene, which may be a read error. The chain's CDR3 is CASSDRASCEQYF. In DNA form, the CDR3 reads TGTGCCAGCAGTGACAGGGCATCCTGCGAGCAGTACTTC. The V gene is TRBV28, the J gene TRBJ2-7; TRBD1 aligns across 7 bases. Germline assignment: CDR1 MDHEN and CDR2 SYDVKM. CDR3 length equals 13 residues.

This clonotype has ten or more counts. This chain uses TRBV20-1 with TRBJ2-1; 7 nucleotides line up with TRBD1. Germline V CDR1 and CDR2: DFQATT, SNEGSKA (reference sequence). Trimming at V came to 1 base and at J to 2 bases, leaving 5 bases not matched to a gene. The length of the CDR3 is 15 residues. The CDR3 protein is CSARGQGRAYNEQFF. In DNA, the CDR3 is TGCAGTGCTAGAGGACAGGGTAGAGCCTACAATGAGCAGTTCTTC.

This clonotype was seen repeatedly, ten times or more. The chain combines TRBV12-3 or TRBV12-4 with TRBJ1-1; the D gene is possibly TRBD1 (5 bases). The CDR3 is made up of 14 amino acids. V lost 3 bases and J 6 bases, leaving 14 bases between the germline ends. CDR3 bases: TGTGCCAGCAGTTTTTCCGGGGTAGGGGCTGAAGCTTTCTTT. As protein: CASSFSGVGAEAFF.

This clonotype was seen ten or more times. The V call is TRBV20-1, the J call TRBJ2-1, with 14 bases that match TRBD2. This CDR3 has 14 amino acids. Germline CDR1 reads DFQATT; CDR2 reads SNEGSKA (reference sequence). Trimming removed 6 bases from V and 7 bases from J; junction bases left unmatched: 5. The CDR3 sequence is CSAVTSGGVNEQFF. In DNA, the CDR3 is TGCAGTGCCGTGACTAGCGGGGGGGTGAATGAGCAGTTCTTC.

The chain couples TRBV28 to TRBJ2-1; D not certain. CDR3 length: 12 amino acids. V dropped 1 base and J dropped 8 bases, with 6 bases sitting between them. Germline CDR1 is MDHEN and CDR2 is SYDVKM. CDR3 DNA: TGTGCCAGCAGTTTATCTACCGATGAGCAGTTCTTC. It codes for CASSLSTDEQFF.

As regards this clonotype: This may come from a read error, since a much larger clone is one base off. This chain links TRBV7-3 with TRBJ2-3; TRBD1 aligns across 7 bases. The length of the CDR3 is 15 residues. Germline loops: CDR1 SGHTA, CDR2 FQGTGA. The CDR3 here is CASSRGGPHTDTKYF. CDR3 DNA sequence: TGTGCCAGCAGTAGAGGGGGCCCACACACAGATACGAAGTATTTT.

J is TRBJ1-6 and V is TRBV30; D not certain. Looked up from germline, CDR1 is GTSNPN and CDR2 is SVGIG (reference sequence). This CDR3 is built from 13 residues. V dropped 0 bases and J dropped 8 bases, with 8 bases sitting between them. In DNA form, the CDR3 reads TGTGCCTGGAGTGTACAGTCAGATTCACCCCTCCACTTT. This codes for CAWSVQSDSPLHF.

This clonotype has only a few counts. The chain uses TRBV5-1 and TRBJ1-2; TRBD1 aligns across 10 bases. V dropped 5 bases and J dropped 5; count of bases not matched to a gene: 6. The CDR3 extends over 14 amino acids. Germline V gene sequence: CDR1 SGHRS, CDR2 YFSETQ. The CDR3 is CASSSGQGFYGYTF. In DNA form, the CDR3 reads TGCGCCAGCAGTTCGGGACAGGGGTTTTATGGCTACACCTTC.

This rearrangement joins TRBV11-2 to TRBJ1-2, with D possibly being TRBD1 (6 bases). The CDR3 sequence is 15 residues long. V was shortened by 3 bases and J by 4 bases, with 15 bases between the two germline ends. Germline V gives CDR1 SGHAT, CDR2 FQNNGV. Written as DNA, the CDR3 is TGTGCCAGCAGCTTTACAGGGCCACCATCCTATGGCTACACCTTC. This codes for CASSFTGPPSYGYTF.

The V and J genes are TRBV28 and TRBJ2-3, with D perhaps being TRBD1 or TRBD2 (5 bases each). The CDR3 runs to 15 residues. Germline V gives CDR1 MDHEN, CDR2 SYDVKM. Trimming cost V 6 bases and J 4 bases, with 17 bases left between them. CDR3 nucleotide sequence: TGTGCCAGCAGCCTCCTGACGGGGCCCCCAGATACGCAGTATTTT. As protein: CASSLLTGPPDTQYF.

This clonotype was counted ten times or more. This sequence joins TRBV18 and TRBJ2-2; 8 nucleotides line up with TRBD1. The V gene end was trimmed by 2 bases and the J gene end by 1 base; junction bases not matched to a gene: 12. CDR3 length equals 19 residues. CDR1 KGHSH and CDR2 LQKENI come from the germline V gene. CDR3 DNA sequence: TGTGCCAGCTCACCAGAGTATGAACCGGGACAGGTGAACACCGGGGAGCTGTTTTTT. It yields the protein CASSPEYEPGQVNTGELFF.

This clonotype showed up many times. The rearrangement uses TRBV29-1 and TRBJ2-7, with D perhaps given as TRBD1 or TRBD2 (5 bases each). The CDR3 is made up of 15 amino acids. V was trimmed by 6 bases and J by 7 bases, leaving 25 bases between them. Germline CDR1 and CDR2: SQVTM and ANQGSEA. The CDR3 is CSVASPGRSTYEQYF. The CDR3 DNA sequence: TGCAGCGTCGCATCTCCGGGACGTAGCACTTATGAGCAGTACTTC.